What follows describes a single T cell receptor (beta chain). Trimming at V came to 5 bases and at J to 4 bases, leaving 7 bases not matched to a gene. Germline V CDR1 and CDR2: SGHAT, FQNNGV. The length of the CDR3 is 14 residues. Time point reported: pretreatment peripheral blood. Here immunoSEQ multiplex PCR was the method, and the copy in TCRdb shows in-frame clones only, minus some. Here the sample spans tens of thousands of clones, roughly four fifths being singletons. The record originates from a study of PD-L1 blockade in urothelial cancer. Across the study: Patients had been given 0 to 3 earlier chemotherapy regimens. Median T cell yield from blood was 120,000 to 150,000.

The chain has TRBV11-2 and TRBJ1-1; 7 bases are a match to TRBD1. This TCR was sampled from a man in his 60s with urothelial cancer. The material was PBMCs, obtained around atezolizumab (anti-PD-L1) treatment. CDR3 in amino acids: CASSRQGWGTEAFF. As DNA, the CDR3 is TGTGCCAGCAGCCGACAGGGATGGGGCACTGAAGCTTTCTTT.